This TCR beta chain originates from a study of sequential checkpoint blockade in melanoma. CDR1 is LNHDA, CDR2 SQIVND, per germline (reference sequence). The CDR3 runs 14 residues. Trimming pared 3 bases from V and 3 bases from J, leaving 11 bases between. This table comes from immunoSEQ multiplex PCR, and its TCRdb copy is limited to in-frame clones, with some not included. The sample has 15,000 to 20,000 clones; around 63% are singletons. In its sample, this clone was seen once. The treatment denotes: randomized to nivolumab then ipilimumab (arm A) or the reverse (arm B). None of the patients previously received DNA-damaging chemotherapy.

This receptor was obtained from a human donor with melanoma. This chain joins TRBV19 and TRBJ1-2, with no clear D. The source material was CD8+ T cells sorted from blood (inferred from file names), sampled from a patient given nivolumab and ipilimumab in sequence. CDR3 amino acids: CASSIGGFDYGYTF. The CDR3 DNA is TGTGCCAGTAGTATCGGCGGGTTTGACTATGGCTACACCTTC.